This T cell receptor beta chain was sequenced during a study of tumor-infiltrating lymphocytes in oesophageal squamous cell carcinoma. The V end was cut by 1 base, the J end by 11 bases, with 17 bases between. Germline-derived CDR1 and CDR2 are SGHVT and SQSDAQ. The CDR3 consists of 14 residues. This clonotype was seen only once. Using its own MiXCR run on the PCR reads, TCRdb lists one record per CDR3 protein. The profile shows roughly 17,000 distinct CDR3 sequences, 40% to 55% of them singletons. The chain links TRBV7-4 to TRBJ2-5, with D possibly being TRBD1 (6 bases). What was sequenced was normal esophageal tissue next to the tumor. This receptor was identified in a female donor with esophageal squamous cell carcinoma. The CDR3 reads CASSLGQGIGEQYF. The CDR3 coding sequence is TGTGCCAGCAGCTTAGGTCAGGGGATTGGGGAGCAGTACTTC.